The 10 T cell receptor beta chains reported below all come from one sample, sequenced in a study of molecular identifiers for immune sequencing clone quantification. Via MiXCR, TCRdb re-called the PCR reads, giving one row per CDR3 protein. The data show around 460,000 distinct CDR3 sequences, about a fifth seen once. The sample consisted of naive CD8+ T cells from blood, with Jurkat cell RNA spiked in. Subset meaning: FACS-sorted CD8+CD4-CCR7+CD45RA+ naive T cells. These receptors all come from a human donor in good health. Some libraries in this study had Jurkat cell RNA spiked in.

This clonotype was found a few times. The V and J genes are TRBV11-2 and TRBJ2-7; 10 bases align to TRBD2. From germline, CDR1 is SGHAT and CDR2 FQNNGV. V shed 6 bases and J 3 bases; nucleotides not matched to a gene: 8. This CDR3 comprises 15 residues. CDR3 bases: TGTGCCAGCAGAACAACTAGCGGGGCTTTCTACGAGCAGTACTTC. It encodes CASRTTSGAFYEQYF.

This clonotype appeared a few times. CDR3 coding DNA: TGTGCCAGCAGTTTTACAGGGTGGTTGGGGGAGCTGTTTTTT. Residues: CASSFTGWLGELFF. The chain is built from TRBV12-3 or TRBV12-4 and TRBJ2-2, with a weak D call TRBD1 (6 bases). This CDR3 is built from 14 residues. V shed 3 bases and J shed 8 bases, with 13 bases lying between them.

This clonotype was recorded at least ten times. The chain has TRBV12-5 and TRBJ2-7; D is unclear. This CDR3 region has 13 residues. Looked up from germline, CDR1 is LGHNT and CDR2 is FRNRAP. V shed 1 base and J shed 2 bases, with 6 bases lying between them. The CDR3 DNA sequence: TGTGCTAGTGGTTTGGAGGTTGCCTACGAGCAGTACTTC. It encodes CASGLEVAYEQYF.

Regarding this clonotype: A much more abundant neighbour one base away suggests this may be a read error. The rearrangement joins TRBV30 to TRBJ2-7; D is unclear. This CDR3 has 11 residues. Looked up from germline, CDR1 is GTSNPN and CDR2 is SVGIG (reference sequence). CDR3 loop: CAWSLSYERYF. The CDR3 bases are TGTGCCTGGAGTTTATCTTACGAGCGGTACTTC.

Turning to this clonotype: A read error is possible here, since a much larger clone lies one base away. Since no conserved phenylalanine or tryptophan closes the CDR3, a read error is the likely cause. This sequence joins TRBV6-5 and TRBJ2-3, with TRBD2 matching 8 bases. V lost 6 bases to trimming and J lost 2 bases; unmatched junction nucleotides: 10. CDR1 MNHEY and CDR2 SVGAGI come from the germline V gene. This CDR3 region has 16 residues. CDR3 coding DNA: TGTGCCAGCAGATACAGAAGCGGGGGCCACACAGATACGCAGTATTCT. Encoded protein: CASRYRSGGHTDTQYS.

This clonotype showed up many times. The V call is TRBV10-3, the J call TRBJ1-1; the D is unclear. The germline V and J ends were trimmed by 3 bases and 0 bases, with 8 bases remaining between them. The CDR3 consists of 14 residues. The germline CDR1 and CDR2 sequences are ENHRY and SYGVKD. The CDR3 DNA reads TGTGCCATCAGTGAAGGAGAAATGAACACTGAAGCTTTCTTT. Translating gives CAISEGEMNTEAFF.

This chain connects TRBV2 to TRBJ2-7, with 8 positions matching TRBD1. Germline CDR1 SNHLY, CDR2 FYNNEI. The CDR3 length is 15 residues. J was trimmed by 2 bases and V by 8 bases; bases with no gene match: 11. CDR3 sequence reads: CASLGPRTGTYEQYF. CDR3 nucleotides: TGTGCCAGCCTGGGCCCCCGGACAGGGACCTACGAGCAGTACTTC.

A few counts support this clonotype. The rearrangement joins TRBV30 to TRBJ2-7; TRBD1 might be the D (5 bases). The germline CDR1 and CDR2 sequences are GTSNPN and SVGIG (reference sequence). This CDR3 has 14 residues. V lost 3 bases and J 5 bases, leaving 17 bases between the germline ends. Here the CDR3 reads CAWSVAGPFDEQYF. CDR3 coding DNA: TGTGCCTGGAGCGTGGCAGGGCCTTTCGACGAGCAGTACTTC.

This clonotype was observed at least ten times. This chain links TRBV3-1 with TRBJ1-1, with no clear D. V lost 0 bases, J lost 4 bases, and 15 bases lay in between. This CDR3 spans 16 amino acids. CDR1 is LGHDT and CDR2 is YNNKEL in the germline V gene (reference sequence). The CDR3 spells CASSQDRAPGSTEAFF. As DNA, the CDR3 is TGTGCCAGCAGCCAAGATCGGGCACCCGGGAGCACTGAAGCTTTCTTT.

This clonotype was detected only a few times. The V call is TRBV28, the J call TRBJ1-1; D gene unclear. CDR1 is MDHEN and CDR2 is SYDVKM in the germline V gene. This CDR3 is built from 15 residues. The V end lost 3 bases, the J end lost 0 bases, and 11 bases lay between the germline ends. CDR3 DNA sequence: TGTGCCAGCAGTTTTCGACTCGGAATGAACACTGAAGCTTTCTTT. Encoded protein: CASSFRLGMNTEAFF.